The 18 T cell receptor beta chains listed next were all sequenced from one sample in a study of regulatory T cells in long-lasting Graves disease. Relying on iRepertoire HTBI primers and Arm-PCR of CDR3 regions, the team built TCR beta libraries. TCRdb redid the calling of the multiplex PCR reads with MiXCR, one entry per CDR3 protein. Here the sample spans about 540,000 distinct CDR3 sequences, roughly 13% being singletons. Time point given: newly diagnosed GD, antithyroid drugs for less than 3 months. The TCR library was made from RNA extracted from PBMCs. Another study also made use of these data, one on T cells in Graves' hyperthyroidism and ophthalmopathy.

Source: peripheral blood mononuclear cells (PBMCs), taken at new diagnosis, from a patient treated with antithyroid drugs. Receptor source: a man aged 25-45 years with Graves disease.

Concerning this clonotype itself: A read error likely explains this, since a far larger clone differs by one base. This chain links TRBV6-5 with TRBJ1-6; D is possibly TRBD1 (5 bases). This CDR3 has 14 amino acids. The V and J ends lost 4 bases and 7 bases respectively, with 11 bases between them. Germline CDR1 reads MNHEY; CDR2 reads SVGAGI. CDR3 region: CASSLGATNSPLHF. CDR3 DNA: TGTGCCAGCAGTTTAGGGGCCACAAATTCACCCCTCCACTTT.

In its sample, this clonotype was seen many times. V and J are TRBV20-1 and TRBJ2-7, with 8 bases that match TRBD2. The J segment lost 6 bases and the V segment lost 6 bases, leaving 7 bases of the junction unmatched. CDR3 length equals 12 residues. Germline V gives CDR1 DFQATT, CDR2 SNEGSKA (reference sequence). The CDR3 region has the DNA TGCAGTGCCACGGCGGGAGGTAGCGAGCAGTACTTC. Protein sequence: CSATAGGSEQYF.

This clonotype was detected ten times or more. The chain has TRBV29-1 and TRBJ2-4, with 10 bases lining up with TRBD1. This CDR3 is 13 amino acids long. From germline, CDR1 is SQVTM and CDR2 ANQGSEA. J gave up 6 bases and V 7 bases, and 6 bases lay outside the gene matches. The DNA for the CDR3 is TGCAGCGCCCTAGGACAGGGGGGAAACATTCAGTACTTC. It yields the protein CSALGQGGNIQYF.

This clonotype was counted between two and nine times. One junction end does not reproduce the germline sequence, and a read error may be involved. This chain uses TRBV30 with TRBJ1-6; D is undetermined. This CDR3 has 16 residues. Germline V gene sequence: CDR1 GTSNPN, CDR2 SVGIG (reference sequence). CDR3 sequence: CAWSVGGRPGNSPLHF. The CDR3 nucleotides are TGTGCCTGGAGTGTCGGTGGGAGACCAGGCAATTCGCCCCTCCACTTT.

V usage is TRBV5-1 and J usage is TRBJ2-1, with TRBD2 matching 7 bases. The length of the CDR3 is 14 residues. Germline lookup yields CDR1 SGHRS and CDR2 YFSETQ. Germline trimming cut 6 bases from V and 4 bases from J; bases unmatched to any gene: 7. CDR3 region: CASNRLAEYNEQFF. CDR3 nucleotide sequence: TGCGCCAGCAATCGGCTAGCGGAGTACAATGAGCAGTTCTTC. Full variable domain (remainder filled in from reference TRBV5-1 and TRBJ2-1): KAGVTQTPRYLIKTRGQQVTLSCSPISGHRSVSWYQQTPGQGLQFLFEYFSETQRNKGNFPGRFSGRQFSNSRSEMNVSTLELGDSALYLCASNRLAEYNEQFFGPGTRLTVL.

In its sample, this clonotype was seen a few times. The V gene is TRBV6-2 or TRBV6-3, the J gene TRBJ2-3, with 9 bases that match TRBD1. The CDR3 has 16 amino acids. J lost 1 base, V lost 6 bases, and 8 bases had no gene match. CDR1 is MNHEY and CDR2 is SVGEGT in the germline V gene. CDR3 sequence: CASRPTRTGGTDTQYF. The CDR3 nucleotides are TGTGCCAGCAGGCCGACCCGGACAGGGGGCACAGATACGCAGTATTTT.

The rearrangement uses TRBV19 and TRBJ2-6; D not certain. The V and J ends lost 8 bases and 0 bases respectively, with 11 bases between them. In germline, CDR1 is LNHDA, CDR2 SQIVND (reference sequence). CDR3 length: 15 amino acids. CDR3 protein: CASRGVSSGANVLTF. DNA of the CDR3: TGTGCCAGTCGTGGAGTGAGCTCTGGGGCCAACGTCCTGACTTTC.

To note about this clonotype: A far more abundant clone sits one base away, making this likely a read error. The V gene is TRBV30, the J gene TRBJ2-1; D gene uncertain. CDR1 is GTSNPN and CDR2 is SVGIG in the germline V gene (reference sequence). V lost 0 bases and J lost 13, with 16 bases in between. This CDR3 has 13 residues. As DNA, the CDR3 is TGTGCCTGGAGTGTAGGGCAACTTGAGACCCAGTTCTTC. Amino acids: CAWSVGQLETQFF. The whole variable domain, filled in from reference TRBV30 and TRBJ2-1, reads SQTIHQWPATLVQPVGSPLSLECTVEGTSNPNLYWYRQAAGRGLQLLFYSVGIGQISSEVPQNLSASRPQDRQFILSSKKLLLSDSGFYLCAWSVGQLETQFFGPGTRLTVL.

This clonotype was seen at least ten times. The genes are TRBV7-9 and TRBJ1-3; the match to TRBD1 covers 7 bases. The CDR3 consists of 15 residues. V dropped 5 bases and J dropped 0; count of bases not matched to a gene: 4. Germline values: CDR1 SEHNR, CDR2 FQNEAQ (reference sequence). The CDR3 reads CASSPQGPSGNTIYF. CDR3 in DNA: TGTGCCAGCAGCCCACAGGGGCCCTCTGGAAACACCATATATTTT.

The V and J genes are TRBV18 and TRBJ2-2; TRBD1 matches 7 bases. Germline assignment: CDR1 KGHSH and CDR2 LQKENI. The V segment lost 1 base and the J segment 0 bases; nucleotides outside the gene matches: 2. The length of the CDR3 is 16 residues. The CDR3 DNA follows: TGTGCCAGCTCACCACAGGACAGGTCGAACACCGGGGAGCTGTTTTTT. Protein sequence: CASSPQDRSNTGELFF.

This clonotype has ten or more counts. The V gene is TRBV20-1, the J gene TRBJ1-2; TRBD1 agrees at 7 bases. J was trimmed by 0 bases and V by 3 bases; bases with no gene match: 7. The V gene's germline CDR1 is DFQATT and CDR2 SNEGSKA (reference sequence). The CDR3 spans 15 residues. In DNA form, the CDR3 reads TGCAGTGCTAGCGTACAGGGGACCTCTAACTATGGCTACACCTTC. Translation gives CSASVQGTSNYGYTF.

The sample holds many counts of this clonotype. The chain employs TRBV2 and TRBJ2-1; a possible D gene is TRBD1 (6 bases). Germline V CDR1 and CDR2: SNHLY, FYNNEI. The CDR3 runs 15 residues. The V end was cut by 6 bases, the J end by 6 bases, with 18 bases between. CDR3 residues: CASRGPQGRGNEQFF. The CDR3 nucleotides are TGTGCCAGCAGGGGCCCTCAGGGGAGAGGCAATGAGCAGTTCTTC.

This clonotype was seen just once. This chain links TRBV7-9 with TRBJ1-4; D call uncertain. Looked up from germline, CDR1 is SEHNR and CDR2 is FQNEAQ (reference sequence). The CDR3 runs to 13 residues. The V gene lost 8 bases and the J gene lost 7 bases, with 14 bases spanning the gap. CDR3 in DNA: TGTGCCAGCGGAAGAGGGCAAACTGAAAAACTGTTTTTT. Protein product: CASGRGQTEKLFF.

This clonotype was detected many times. The gene calls are TRBV5-1 and TRBJ1-1, with D possibly TRBD1 on 6 matching bases. Germline CDR1 and CDR2: SGHRS and YFSETQ. V was trimmed by 4 bases and J by 0 bases, leaving 13 bases between them. CDR3 length: 15 residues. The CDR3 sequence: CASSLSTGLNTEAFF. CDR3 sequence (DNA): TGCGCCAGCAGCCTGTCGACAGGATTGAACACTGAAGCTTTCTTT.

The V gene is TRBV5-6, the J gene TRBJ2-2; D gene uncertain. Germline CDR1 and CDR2: SGHDT and YYEEEE. V was cut by 0 bases and J by 1 base, with 7 bases left in between. This CDR3 comprises 15 residues. DNA of the CDR3: TGTGCCAGCAGCTTGGCCGGAAGGAACACCGGGGAGCTGTTTTTT. The encoded protein is CASSLAGRNTGELFF.

This clonotype has at least ten counts. The chain uses TRBV28 and TRBJ2-7; 8 nucleotides agree with TRBD1. V was pared by 3 bases and J by 3 bases, with 4 bases of the junction left unmatched. The CDR3 contains 14 residues. Germline V gene data show CDR1 as MDHEN and CDR2 as SYDVKM. The CDR3 sequence: CASSLGRGLYEQYF. For the CDR3, the DNA is TGTGCCAGCAGTTTGGGCAGGGGGCTCTACGAGCAGTACTTC.

The table lists this clonotype with many counts. The chain combines TRBV12-3 or TRBV12-4 with TRBJ2-3; 12 bases are a match to TRBD2. V gave up 5 bases and J gave up 6 bases; unmatched junction bases: 9. The CDR3 runs 16 residues. CDR3 in DNA: TGTGCCAGCAGTACCCCACTAGCGGGAGGCGGGGATACGCAGTATTTT. Translating gives CASSTPLAGGGDTQYF.

This clonotype has at least ten counts. J is TRBJ2-5 and V is TRBV27; no reliable D call. The V and J ends lost 0 bases and 5 bases respectively, with 7 bases between them. Germline lookup yields CDR1 MNHEY and CDR2 SMNVEV (reference sequence). This CDR3 is 13 amino acids long. The DNA for the CDR3 is TGTGCCAGCAGTTTATCTATATCGGAGACCCAGTACTTC. It encodes CASSLSISETQYF.